The rows below give T cell receptor beta chains drawn from one sample of a study of OX40 agonist ivuxolimab in advanced cancers. Profiled with immunoSEQ multiplex PCR; TCRdb holds only in-frame clones, not every one. The sample shows tens of thousands of clones, over 85% of them seen only once. The sequences come from CD4+ or CD8+ T cells sorted from blood, collected in a trial of the OX40 agonist ivuxolimab. Every receptor here comes from an adult with an advanced solid tumor such as melanoma, head and neck, liver or kidney cancer. Both conserved end residues are part of each CDR3. Each record gives: D gene, clone size, J gene, V gene, CDR3 DNA, CDR3 protein. The D gene is left open where the match is weak. Rows give clone size only sometimes, using once, few, many, or a class for an expanded clone.

D: TRBD1; size: .; J: TRBJ1-2; V: TRBV6-5; DNA: TGTGCCAGCAGTGCCACAGGGGGCAATGGCGATGGCTACACCTTC; CDR3: CASSATGGNGDGYTF
D: TRBD1; size: .; J: TRBJ1-2; V: TRBV2; DNA: TGTGCCAGCAGTGACGGGACAGGGGGGAACTATGGCTACACCTTC; CDR3: CASSDGTGGNYGYTF
D: .; size: .; J: TRBJ1-3; V: TRBV19; DNA: TGTGCCAGTAGTTCTCGAGGCACCTCTGGAAACACCATATATTTT; CDR3: CASSSRGTSGNTIYF
D: TRBD2; size: .; J: TRBJ2-3; V: TRBV28; DNA: TGTGCCAGCAGTTTCGGACTAGCGGCGCAGTATTTT; CDR3: CASSFGLAAQYF
D: .; size: .; J: TRBJ1-4; V: TRBV19; DNA: TGTGCCAGCGGACAGTTTACCCCAACTAATGAAAAACTGTTTTTT; CDR3: CASGQFTPTNEKLFF
D: TRBD1; size: .; J: TRBJ1-1; V: TRBV19; DNA: TGTGCCAGTAGACTTTCGACAGGGGGAGAACTGAACACTGAAGCTTTCTTT; CDR3: CASRLSTGGELNTEAFF
D: TRBD2; size: .; J: TRBJ2-3; V: TRBV5-1; DNA: TGCGCCAGCAGCTTGCGGACTAGCGGCGGCACAGATACGCAGTATTTT; CDR3: CASSLRTSGGTDTQYF
D: TRBD2; size: .; J: TRBJ2-3; V: TRBV14; DNA: TGTGCCAGCAGCCAGGCCCCGCTAGCGGCAGATACGCAGTATTTT; CDR3: CASSQAPLAADTQYF
D: .; size: few; J: TRBJ1-2; V: TRBV9; DNA: TGTGCCAGCAGCGTAGAAGCGCAGGGAGTAGGCTATGGCTACACCTTC; CDR3: CASSVEAQGVGYGYTF
D: .; size: .; J: TRBJ2-3; V: TRBV7-9; DNA: TGTGCCAGCACCATTAGCCTACCCATATCCTCTAGCACAGATACGCAGTATTTT; CDR3: CASTISLPISSSTDTQYF
D: TRBD1; size: .; J: TRBJ2-3; V: TRBV5-1; DNA: TGCGCCAGCAGCTTGGTGACAGGGGGGACAGATACGCAGTATTTT; CDR3: CASSLVTGGTDTQYF
D: .; size: .; J: TRBJ2-1; V: TRBV11-2; DNA: TGTGCCAGCAGCCCCCGGACAGCGAGCAATAAGGACCTTGAGCAGTTCTTC; CDR3: CASSPRTASNKDLEQFF
D: .; size: .; J: TRBJ2-4; V: TRBV11-2; DNA: TGTGCCAGCAGCTACTCTACGGACATTCAGTACTTC; CDR3: CASSYSTDIQYF
D: .; size: .; J: TRBJ1-1; V: TRBV5-1; DNA: TGCGCCAGCAGCTCAGGAGGGGCCTCCTGGAACACTGAAGCTTTCTTT; CDR3: CASSSGGASWNTEAFF
D: TRBD1; size: .; J: TRBJ2-7; V: TRBV6-5; DNA: TGTGCCAGCAGCCGACCGGGACAGCCCTACGAGCAGTACTTC; CDR3: CASSRPGQPYEQYF
D: TRBD2; size: .; J: TRBJ2-5; V: TRBV5-8; DNA: TGTGCCAGCAGCTCCATGGCGGGGGAGGGACTAGCTGAGACCCAGTACTTC; CDR3: CASSSMAGEGLAETQYF
D: .; size: .; J: TRBJ2-4; V: TRBV7-2; DNA: TGTGCCAGCAGCTTAGGTAGCGCCCAGCTAGCCAAAAACATTCAGTACTTC; CDR3: CASSLGSAQLAKNIQYF
D: TRBD1; size: .; J: TRBJ2-7; V: TRBV2; DNA: TGTGCCAGAAACAAAATAACCGGGACAGTAGGTTCTGAGCAGTACTTC; CDR3: CARNKITGTVGSEQYF
D: .; size: .; J: TRBJ2-2; V: TRBV7-2; DNA: TGTGCCAGCAGCTTACAACAGGCCGACACCGGGGAGCTGTTTTTT; CDR3: CASSLQQADTGELFF
D: TRBD2; size: .; J: TRBJ2-5; V: TRBV9; DNA: TGTGCCAGCAGCGTAGCTAATAGCGGGGCAGAGACCCAGTACTTC; CDR3: CASSVANSGAETQYF
D: TRBD2; size: .; J: TRBJ2-3; V: TRBV6-1; DNA: TGTGCCAGCAGTGGGGTTAGCGGGGCTGATACGCAGTATTTT; CDR3: CASSGVSGADTQYF
D: .; size: few; J: TRBJ1-2; V: TRBV5-5; DNA: TGTGCCAGCAGCTTGGAACAGGTTCACTATGGCTACACCTTC; CDR3: CASSLEQVHYGYTF
D: .; size: .; J: TRBJ1-1; V: TRBV18; DNA: TGTGCCAGCTCACCAATTTCTGGCATTGCCACTGAAGCTTTCTTT; CDR3: CASSPISGIATEAFF
D: .; size: .; J: TRBJ1-2; V: TRBV19; DNA: TGTGCCAGTACCGCCCGTACAGGGCTCGGTGGCTATGGCTACACCTTC; CDR3: CASTARTGLGGYGYTF
D: .; size: .; J: TRBJ2-7; V: TRBV5-1; DNA: TGCGCCAGCAGCTTGGGGTACAACTACGAGCAGTACTTC; CDR3: CASSLGYNYEQYF
D: TRBD2; size: .; J: TRBJ2-1; V: TRBV4-3; DNA: TGCGCCAGCAGCCAACTTGATCCACTAGCGGGGGGGCACAATGAGCAGTTCTTC; CDR3: CASSQLDPLAGGHNEQFF
D: .; size: .; J: TRBJ2-5; V: TRBV4-1; DNA: TGCGCCAGCAGCCAGGAGTCAGGGTATTCCATATCCCAGTACTTC; CDR3: CASSQESGYSISQYF
D: TRBD2; size: .; J: TRBJ2-3; V: TRBV15; DNA: TGTGCCACCAGCGGAAGACTAGCGGGAGCCACAGATACGCAGTATTTT; CDR3: CATSGRLAGATDTQYF
D: TRBD2; size: .; J: TRBJ2-5; V: TRBV7-9; DNA: TGTGCCAGCAGCCCGGGTGCGGGGGTGGAGACCCAGTACTTC; CDR3: CASSPGAGVETQYF
D: TRBD2; size: .; J: TRBJ2-1; V: TRBV7-8; DNA: TGTGCCAGCAGCTTGGGCGGGAGGGGTGAGCAGTTCTTC; CDR3: CASSLGGRGEQFF
D: .; size: .; J: TRBJ1-4; V: TRBV4-3; DNA: TGCGCCAGCAGCCAACAAATCGGGGGGCTAGATGAAAAACTGTTTTTT; CDR3: CASSQQIGGLDEKLFF
D: TRBD2; size: once; J: TRBJ2-1; V: TRBV18; DNA: TGTGCCAGCTCACAGACTAGCGGTGCCTCAGATGAGCAGTTCTTC; CDR3: CASSQTSGASDEQFF
D: TRBD2; size: .; J: TRBJ2-1; V: TRBV10-3; DNA: TGTGCCATCGGGCCTAGCGGGGGGGCGTTTGATGAGCAGTTCTTC; CDR3: CAIGPSGGAFDEQFF
D: .; size: .; J: TRBJ1-2; V: TRBV29-1; DNA: TGCAGCGTAGCGAATCCTGGCTACACCTTC; CDR3: CSVANPGYTF
D: .; size: .; J: TRBJ1-6; V: TRBV7-9; DNA: TGTGCCAGCAGACAACAGGGAGATAATTCACCCCTCCACTTT; CDR3: CASRQQGDNSPLHF
D: TRBD1; size: .; J: TRBJ1-5; V: TRBV19; DNA: TGTGCCAGTAGTCACCGACAGGGCATACAGCCCCAGCATTTT; CDR3: CASSHRQGIQPQHF
D: TRBD1; size: .; J: TRBJ1-6; V: TRBV27; DNA: TGTGCCAGCAGTTCGGACAGGGGTACGAATTCACCCCTCCACTTT; CDR3: CASSSDRGTNSPLHF
D: TRBD1; size: .; J: TRBJ2-4; V: TRBV29-1; DNA: TGCAGCGGCCGGGACAGTTTAAACATTCAGTACTTC; CDR3: CSGRDSLNIQYF
D: TRBD1; size: once; J: TRBJ2-5; V: TRBV11-2; DNA: TGTGCCAGCAGCCGGTCGGGCAGGGGGCTTCAAGAGACCCAGTACTTC; CDR3: CASSRSGRGLQETQYF
D: .; size: .; J: TRBJ2-1; V: TRBV7-9; DNA: TGTGCCAGCAGACCCAGGTCCTACAATGAGCAGTTCTTC; CDR3: CASRPRSYNEQFF
D: .; size: .; J: TRBJ2-5; V: TRBV18; DNA: TGTGCCAGCTCACCCGTGATTGAAGAGACCCAGTACTTC; CDR3: CASSPVIEETQYF
D: .; size: .; J: TRBJ2-1; V: TRBV7-2; DNA: TGTGCCAGCAGCCCGTATAGTACCCCCTACAATGAGCAGTTCTTC; CDR3: CASSPYSTPYNEQFF
D: .; size: .; J: TRBJ2-5; V: TRBV9; DNA: TGTGCCAGCAGCGCGGGCCCTATGGAGACCCAGTACTTC; CDR3: CASSAGPMETQYF
D: TRBD1; size: few; J: TRBJ1-1; V: TRBV19; DNA: TGTGCCAGTAGTCCAATGACAGGGGGCATCACTGAAGCTTTCTTT; CDR3: CASSPMTGGITEAFF
D: .; size: .; J: TRBJ1-6; V: TRBV27; DNA: TGTGCCAGCAGCTTGACAGGTTATAATTCACCCCTCCACTTT; CDR3: CASSLTGYNSPLHF
D: .; size: once; J: TRBJ2-5; V: TRBV10-3; DNA: TGTGCCATCAGTGACGTCCGCGGCCAAGAGACCCAGTACTTC; CDR3: CAISDVRGQETQYF
D: .; size: .; J: TRBJ2-7; V: TRBV4-1; DNA: TGCGCCAGCAGCCCAGTGCAAGCAGCCTCCTACGAGCAGTACTTC; CDR3: CASSPVQAASYEQYF
D: TRBD2; size: .; J: TRBJ2-3; V: TRBV7-8; DNA: TGTGCCAGCAGCTTAGTCACTAGCGGGAATACAGATACGCAGTATTTT; CDR3: CASSLVTSGNTDTQYF
D: .; size: .; J: TRBJ2-5; V: TRBV6-1; DNA: TGTGCCAGCAGTGAAACGAGGGTGAGAGAGACCCAGTACTTC; CDR3: CASSETRVRETQYF
D: TRBD1; size: .; J: TRBJ1-2; V: TRBV28; DNA: TGTGCCAGCAGTCCACCATTCGACAGGGTTAACTATGGCTACACCTTC; CDR3: CASSPPFDRVNYGYTF
D: TRBD2; size: once; J: TRBJ2-3; V: TRBV7-8; DNA: TGTGCCAGCAGCCCGGGACTAGCGGGGGCTAGCACAGATACGCAGTATTTT; CDR3: CASSPGLAGASTDTQYF
D: .; size: .; J: TRBJ2-7; V: TRBV25-1; DNA: TGTGCCAGCAGTTCTTTCTCGAGCGCCTACGAGCAGTACTTC; CDR3: CASSSFSSAYEQYF
D: .; size: .; J: TRBJ1-1; V: TRBV29-1; DNA: TGCAGCGTTGATATGGGGGCGAACACTGAAGCTTTCTTT; CDR3: CSVDMGANTEAFF
D: TRBD1; size: few; J: TRBJ2-2; V: TRBV18; DNA: TGTGCCAGCTCAACAACCCTGACAGGGGTGGGAACCGGGGAGCTGTTTTTT; CDR3: CASSTTLTGVGTGELFF
D: .; size: .; J: TRBJ2-5; V: TRBV19; DNA: TGCGCCAGTTCGGGGGACGGCCGTGAGACCCAGTACTTC; CDR3: CASSGDGRETQYF
D: TRBD2; size: .; J: TRBJ2-5; V: TRBV19; DNA: TGTGCCAGTAGTCCCAAAGCGGGAGCAGAGACCCAGTACTTC; CDR3: CASSPKAGAETQYF
D: TRBD1; size: .; J: TRBJ1-6; V: TRBV27; DNA: TGTGCCAGCAGTCCTATTGGACAGGGAGGTAATTCACCCCTCCACTTT; CDR3: CASSPIGQGGNSPLHF